The subject of this entry is one T cell receptor (beta chain). Original handling: By means of reference gene primer amplification, nucleated cell counts were estimated. Libraries were prepared by immunoSEQ multiplex PCR; TCRdb keeps only in-frame clonotypes and omits some of them. Clone size and the V and J calls come from that table; the DNA yielded D and trimming. The sample carries 26,000 or so clones, roughly nine tenths recorded once. The data originate from a study of blood T cell repertoires in COVID-19. Study-wide context: Both acute and convalescent COVID-19 samples were obtained from the United States, Italy and Spain. Sources were T cells, B-cell-depleted T cells, or PBMCs; the material itself was cDNA or gDNA.

The CDR3 is made up of 18 amino acids. Germline trimming cut 0 bases from V and 0 bases from J; bases unmatched to any gene: 6. Germline CDR1 and CDR2: ENHRY and SYGVKD. The V and J genes are TRBV10-3 and TRBJ1-3; TRBD1 matches 9 bases. The sequence derives from a human donor with active COVID-19. The donor label of this sample is uncertain. Sequenced material: peripheral blood. The CDR3 coding sequence is TGTGCCATCAGTGAGTCCGCCGGGACAGGGAGCTCTGGAAACACCATATATTTT. It codes for CAISESAGTGSSGNTIYF.